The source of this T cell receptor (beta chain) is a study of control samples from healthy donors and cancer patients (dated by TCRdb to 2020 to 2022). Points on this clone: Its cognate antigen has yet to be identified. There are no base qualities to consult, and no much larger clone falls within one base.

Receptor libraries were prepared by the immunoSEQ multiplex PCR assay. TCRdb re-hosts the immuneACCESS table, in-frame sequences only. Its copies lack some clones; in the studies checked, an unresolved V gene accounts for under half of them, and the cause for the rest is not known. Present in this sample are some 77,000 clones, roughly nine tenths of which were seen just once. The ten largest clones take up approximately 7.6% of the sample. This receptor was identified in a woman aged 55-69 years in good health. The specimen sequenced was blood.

The DNA reads as follows: TGTGCCAGCTCACCTGAGTGGGAGCAGTTCTTC. Its protein product is CASSPEWEQFF. The V and J genes are TRBV18 and TRBJ2-1; the D gene remains uncertain. CDR1 and CDR2 are drawn from the germline V gene: KGHSH, LQKENI. V and J lose 3 bases and 10 bases, and a span of 7 bases separates them. The CDR3 spans 11 residues, from the cysteine through the phenylalanine. This entry keeps only the CDR3 DNA: 33 bases, framed from base 1. Joined to the reference TRBV18 and TRBJ2-1 proteins, this CDR3 gives the full variable domain: NAGVMQNPRHLVRRRGQEARLRCSPMKGHSHVYWYRQLPEEGLKFMVYLQKENIIDESGMPKERFSAEFPKEGPSILRIQQVVRGDSAAYFCASSPEWEQFFGPGTRLTVL.